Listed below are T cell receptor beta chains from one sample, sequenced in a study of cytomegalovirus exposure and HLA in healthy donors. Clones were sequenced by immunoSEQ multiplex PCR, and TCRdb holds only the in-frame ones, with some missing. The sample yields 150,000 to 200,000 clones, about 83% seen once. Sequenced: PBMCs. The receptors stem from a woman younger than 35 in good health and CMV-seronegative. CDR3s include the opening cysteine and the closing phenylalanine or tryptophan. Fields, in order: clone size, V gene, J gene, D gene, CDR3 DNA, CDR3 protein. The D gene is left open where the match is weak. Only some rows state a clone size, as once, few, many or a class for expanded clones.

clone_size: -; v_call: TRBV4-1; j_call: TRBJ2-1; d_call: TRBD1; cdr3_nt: TGCGCCAGCAGCCAATCCGGGACAGGGGGTTACAATGAGCAGTTCTTC; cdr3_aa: CASSQSGTGGYNEQFF
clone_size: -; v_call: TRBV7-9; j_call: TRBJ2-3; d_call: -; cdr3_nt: TGTGCCAGCAGCTTAGGTGTCGGGACAGATACGCAGTATTTT; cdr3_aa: CASSLGVGTDTQYF
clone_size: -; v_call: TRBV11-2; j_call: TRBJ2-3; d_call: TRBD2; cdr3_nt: TGTGCCAGCAGCTCCGGCCCCCTAGCGGGAGGGGGCACAGATACGCAGTATTTT; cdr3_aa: CASSSGPLAGGGTDTQYF
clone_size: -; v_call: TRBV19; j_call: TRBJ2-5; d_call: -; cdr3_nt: TGTGCCAGTAGTCTCCCCGGACAGCATTCACCAGGGGCCCAGTACTTC; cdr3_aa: CASSLPGQHSPGAQYF
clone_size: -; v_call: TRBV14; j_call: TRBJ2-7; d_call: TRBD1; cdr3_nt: TGTGCCAGCAGCCAAGTATCAGGGGGCGGCGAGCAGTACTTC; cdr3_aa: CASSQVSGGGEQYF
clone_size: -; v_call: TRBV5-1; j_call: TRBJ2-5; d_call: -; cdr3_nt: TGCGCCAGCAGCTTGGGCGCCAGGCAAGAGACCCAGTACTTC; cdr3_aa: CASSLGARQETQYF
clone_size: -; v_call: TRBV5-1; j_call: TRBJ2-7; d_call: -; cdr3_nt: TGCGCCAGCAGCTGGGAGGCAGGAGGACTCGAGCAGTACTTC; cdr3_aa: CASSWEAGGLEQYF
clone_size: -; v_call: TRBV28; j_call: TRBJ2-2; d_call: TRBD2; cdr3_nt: TGTGCCAGCAGTTTAATTGGGGAGGGGAACACCGGGGAGCTGTTTTTT; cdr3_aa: CASSLIGEGNTGELFF
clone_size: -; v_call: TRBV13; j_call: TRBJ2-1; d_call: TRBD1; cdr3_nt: TGTGCCAGCAGCTTAGTTGACAGGGGAAATGAGCAGTTCTTC; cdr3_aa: CASSLVDRGNEQFF
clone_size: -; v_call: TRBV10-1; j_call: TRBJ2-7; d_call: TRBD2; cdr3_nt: TGCGCCAGCAGCGCGGGACTAGCGGGGTACGAGCAGTACTTC; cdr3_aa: CASSAGLAGYEQYF
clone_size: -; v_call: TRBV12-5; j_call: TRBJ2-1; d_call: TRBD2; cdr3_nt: TGTGCTAGTGGTCTGACTAGCGGGAGTGAGCAGTTCTTC; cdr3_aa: CASGLTSGSEQFF
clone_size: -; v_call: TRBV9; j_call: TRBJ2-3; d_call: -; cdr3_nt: TGTGCCAGCAGCGTAGTAGGTGGGGGCTCCGCAGATACGCAGTATTTT; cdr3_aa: CASSVVGGGSADTQYF
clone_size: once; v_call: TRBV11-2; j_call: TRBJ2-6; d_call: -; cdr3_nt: TGTGCCAGCAGCTTAGACCCCGACAGCACTGGGGCCAACGTCCTGACTTTC; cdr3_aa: CASSLDPDSTGANVLTF
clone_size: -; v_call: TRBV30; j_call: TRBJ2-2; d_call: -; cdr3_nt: TGTGCCTGGATTGGGGCGGGGCAGCCGAAGAACGGGGAGCTGTTTTTT; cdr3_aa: CAWIGAGQPKNGELFF
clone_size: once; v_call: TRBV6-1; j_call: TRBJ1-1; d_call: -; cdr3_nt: TGTGCCAGCAGTGAGCGGCAGACCTATTTTGAAGCTTTCTTT; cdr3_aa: CASSERQTYFEAFF
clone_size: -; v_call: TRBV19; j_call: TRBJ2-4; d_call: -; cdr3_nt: TGTGCCAGTACCCGCCCGGGGGGCGCCGCCAAAAACATTCAGTACTTC; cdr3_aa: CASTRPGGAAKNIQYF
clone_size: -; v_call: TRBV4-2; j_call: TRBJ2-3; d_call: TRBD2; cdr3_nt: TGTGCCAGCAGCCGCCGGCAGGGACTAGCGGGAGCACGAGATACGCAGTATTTT; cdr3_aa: CASSRRQGLAGARDTQYF
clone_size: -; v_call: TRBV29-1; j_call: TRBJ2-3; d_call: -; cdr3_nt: TGCAGCGTTGAAGTAGTCACAGATACGCAGTATTTT; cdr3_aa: CSVEVVTDTQYF
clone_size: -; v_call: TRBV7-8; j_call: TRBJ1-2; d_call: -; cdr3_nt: TGTGCCAGCAGCCGGACTCGCGTCGAGCACTATGGCTACACCTTC; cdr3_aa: CASSRTRVEHYGYTF
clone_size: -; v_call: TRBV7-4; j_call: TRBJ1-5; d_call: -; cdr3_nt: TGTGCCAGCAGCTCCTTTTCCCTTTACTATAGCAATCAGCCCCAGCATTTT; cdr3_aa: CASSSFSLYYSNQPQHF
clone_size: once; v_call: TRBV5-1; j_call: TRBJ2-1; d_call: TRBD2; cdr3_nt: TGCGCCAGCAGCTTCGAGCGGGGGAGTAATGAGCAGTTCTTC; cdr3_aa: CASSFERGSNEQFF
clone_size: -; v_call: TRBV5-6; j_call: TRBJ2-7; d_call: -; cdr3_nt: TGTGCCAGCAGCTTCGGAGGGAACCGGGAGCAGTACTTC; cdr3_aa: CASSFGGNREQYF
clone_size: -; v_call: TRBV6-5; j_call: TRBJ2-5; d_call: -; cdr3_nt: TGTGCCAGCAGTTACCGGGGTGAGGGCGAGGAGACCCAGTACTTC; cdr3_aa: CASSYRGEGEETQYF
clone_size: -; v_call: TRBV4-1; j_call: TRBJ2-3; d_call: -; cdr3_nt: TGCGCCAGCAGCTATCTAGCAACCACAGATACGCAGTATTTT; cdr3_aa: CASSYLATTDTQYF
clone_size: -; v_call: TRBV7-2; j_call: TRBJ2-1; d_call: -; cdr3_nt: TGTGCCAGCAGCCAGGGACTTCTCACCCCCCATGAGCAGTTCTTC; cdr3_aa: CASSQGLLTPHEQFF
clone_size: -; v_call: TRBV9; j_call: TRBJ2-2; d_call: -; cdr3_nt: TGTGCCAGCAGCGTATTGGGCCGGACCGGGGAGCTGTTTTTT; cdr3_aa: CASSVLGRTGELFF
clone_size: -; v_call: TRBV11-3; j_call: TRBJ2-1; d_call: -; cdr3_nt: TGTGCCAGCAGCTTCTCCGGTGGGGGCGTATTCTTC; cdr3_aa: CASSFSGGGVFF
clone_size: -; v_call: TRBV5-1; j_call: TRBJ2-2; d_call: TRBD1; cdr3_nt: TGCGCCAGCAGCTCGGACAGGGGGGCTTTGGGCACCGGGGAGCTGTTTTTT; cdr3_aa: CASSSDRGALGTGELFF
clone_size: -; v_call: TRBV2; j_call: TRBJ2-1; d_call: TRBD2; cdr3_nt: TGTGCCAGCAGGGCTGGGACTAGCGAGGGTGAGCAGTTCTTC; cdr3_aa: CASRAGTSEGEQFF
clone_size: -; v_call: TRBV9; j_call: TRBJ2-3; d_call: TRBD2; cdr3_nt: TGTGCCAGCAGCACGCAGCGGGGGTTTATTGATACGCAGTATTTT; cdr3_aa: CASSTQRGFIDTQYF
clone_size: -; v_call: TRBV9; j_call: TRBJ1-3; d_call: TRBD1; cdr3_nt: TGTGCCAGCAGCGTCCAGGGGGCTTCTGGAAACACCATATATTTT; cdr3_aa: CASSVQGASGNTIYF
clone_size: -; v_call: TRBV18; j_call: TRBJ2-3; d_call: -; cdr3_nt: TGTGCCAGCTCACCACCGGGGGGAAATGGTGGGCCCACAGATACGCAGTATTTT; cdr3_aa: CASSPPGGNGGPTDTQYF
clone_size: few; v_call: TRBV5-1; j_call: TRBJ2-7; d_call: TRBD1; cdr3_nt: TGCGCCAGCAGCCTAGACAGGGGGCCCTTCGAGCAGTACTTC; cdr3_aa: CASSLDRGPFEQYF
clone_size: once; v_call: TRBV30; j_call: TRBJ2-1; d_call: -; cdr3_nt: TGTGCCTGGAGGATTTCGGCCCTAATCGAGGGAGTTTACAATGAGCAGTTCTTC; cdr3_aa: CAWRISALIEGVYNEQFF
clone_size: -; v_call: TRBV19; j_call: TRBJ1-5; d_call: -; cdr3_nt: TGTGCCAGTCTTGAGCGCAGCAAGAATAGCAATCAGCCCCAGCATTTT; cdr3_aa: CASLERSKNSNQPQHF
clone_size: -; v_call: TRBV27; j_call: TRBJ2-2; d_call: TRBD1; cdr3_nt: TGTGCCAGCCGGACAGGGTTTGACACCGGGGAGCTGTTTTTT; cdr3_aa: CASRTGFDTGELFF
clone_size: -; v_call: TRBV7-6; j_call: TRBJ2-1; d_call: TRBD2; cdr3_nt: TGTGCCAGCAGCCCGAGTACTAGCGGGCCAGAATACAATGAGCAGTTCTTC; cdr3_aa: CASSPSTSGPEYNEQFF
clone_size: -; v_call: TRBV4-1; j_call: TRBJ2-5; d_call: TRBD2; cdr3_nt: TGCGCCAGCAGCCGCCGAAGGCTAGCGGGGCTCCAAGAGACCCAGTACTTC; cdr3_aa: CASSRRRLAGLQETQYF
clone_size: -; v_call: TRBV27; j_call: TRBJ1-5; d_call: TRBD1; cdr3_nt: TGTGCCAGCAGTTCAAGGACAGGGGGGCTTAATCAGCCCCAGCATTTT; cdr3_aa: CASSSRTGGLNQPQHF
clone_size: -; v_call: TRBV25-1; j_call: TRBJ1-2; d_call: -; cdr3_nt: TGTGCCAGCAGTGAAACGGGCAGGGCAGCGGGCTACACCTTC; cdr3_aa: CASSETGRAAGYTF
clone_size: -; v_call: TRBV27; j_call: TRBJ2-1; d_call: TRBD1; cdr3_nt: TGTGCCAGCAGTGAATCGGCTGTCCGGACAGGGGGCGGCAATGAGCAGTTCTTC; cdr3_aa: CASSESAVRTGGGNEQFF
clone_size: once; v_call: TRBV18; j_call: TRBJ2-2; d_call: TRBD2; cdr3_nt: TGTGCCAGCTCACCAACCGGGCGGGGGTCGGCCGGGGAGCTGTTTTTT; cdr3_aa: CASSPTGRGSAGELFF
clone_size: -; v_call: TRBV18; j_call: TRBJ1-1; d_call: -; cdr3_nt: TGTGCCAGCTCACCAAGCCCAGGGCCGAACACTGAAGCTTTCTTT; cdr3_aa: CASSPSPGPNTEAFF
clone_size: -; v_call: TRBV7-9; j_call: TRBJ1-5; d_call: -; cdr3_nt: TGTGCCAGCAGCTTAGAGACAACCGTCCAGCCCCAGCATTTT; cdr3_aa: CASSLETTVQPQHF
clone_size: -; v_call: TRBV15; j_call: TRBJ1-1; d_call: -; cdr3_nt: TGTGCCACCAGCAGCGGGGGATTGGGCACTGAAGCTTTCTTT; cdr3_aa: CATSSGGLGTEAFF
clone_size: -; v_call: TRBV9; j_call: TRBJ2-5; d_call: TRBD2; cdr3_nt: TGTGCCAGCAGCGTAGAGGGACTAGGGCAAGAGACCCAGTACTTC; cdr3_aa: CASSVEGLGQETQYF
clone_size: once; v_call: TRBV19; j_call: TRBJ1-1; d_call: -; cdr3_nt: TGTGCCAGTATGGCCTTAACGAGGACTGAAGCTTTCTTT; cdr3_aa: CASMALTRTEAFF
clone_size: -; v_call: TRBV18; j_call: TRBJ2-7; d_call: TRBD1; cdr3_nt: TGTGCCAGCTCACACGGGACAGGGGACGGTTACGAGCAGTACTTC; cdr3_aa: CASSHGTGDGYEQYF
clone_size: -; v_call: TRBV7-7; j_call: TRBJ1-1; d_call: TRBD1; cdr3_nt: TGTGCCAGCAGCACGGACAGGGACTCTGAAGCTTTCTTT; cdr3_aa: CASSTDRDSEAFF
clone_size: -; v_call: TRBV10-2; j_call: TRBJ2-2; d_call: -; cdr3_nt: TGCGCCTTACGTCCCAGGGACACCGGGGAGCTGTTTTTT; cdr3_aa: CALRPRDTGELFF
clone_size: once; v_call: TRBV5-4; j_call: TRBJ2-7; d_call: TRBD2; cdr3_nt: TGTGCCAGCAGCTTCGCTAGCGGGAGGTACGAGCAGTACTTC; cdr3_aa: CASSFASGRYEQYF
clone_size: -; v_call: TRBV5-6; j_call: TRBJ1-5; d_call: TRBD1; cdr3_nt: TGTGCCAGCAGCTTGAGACAGGGGGCGAAGGTCAATCAGCCCCAGCATTTT; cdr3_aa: CASSLRQGAKVNQPQHF
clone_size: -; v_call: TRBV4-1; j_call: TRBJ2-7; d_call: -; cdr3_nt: TGCGCCAGCAGCCAAGATCCTACAGGGTATCCCTACGAGCAGTACTTC; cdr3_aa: CASSQDPTGYPYEQYF
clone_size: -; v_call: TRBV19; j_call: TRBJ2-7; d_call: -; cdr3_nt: TGTGCCAGTAGTATCCTGCGGGGCTCCTACGAGCAGTACTTC; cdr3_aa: CASSILRGSYEQYF